The clone carrying this T cell receptor beta chain occurred a few times. The data belong to a study of blood T cell repertoires in COVID-19. Study background: PBMCs, B-cell-depleted T cells, or T cells were the source of the cDNA or gDNA that made up the material.

This table comes from immunoSEQ multiplex PCR, and its TCRdb copy is limited to in-frame clones, with some not included. This table holds 200,000 to 300,000 clones, 80% to 85% found once. Germline V gives CDR1 MNHEY, CDR2 SMNVEV (reference sequence). V lost 7 bases, J lost 7 bases, and 17 bases lay in between. The CDR3 covers 15 residues. The sequenced material came from peripheral blood. The chain is built from TRBV27 and TRBJ1-6; tentative D call: TRBD1 (5 bases). This TCR was sampled from a man aged 40-49 years with acute or convalescent COVID-19. The CDR3 coding sequence is TGTGCCAGCACCCTAGGGGCCTGGTTGAATTCACCCCTCCACTTT. Encoded protein: CASTLGAWLNSPLHF.